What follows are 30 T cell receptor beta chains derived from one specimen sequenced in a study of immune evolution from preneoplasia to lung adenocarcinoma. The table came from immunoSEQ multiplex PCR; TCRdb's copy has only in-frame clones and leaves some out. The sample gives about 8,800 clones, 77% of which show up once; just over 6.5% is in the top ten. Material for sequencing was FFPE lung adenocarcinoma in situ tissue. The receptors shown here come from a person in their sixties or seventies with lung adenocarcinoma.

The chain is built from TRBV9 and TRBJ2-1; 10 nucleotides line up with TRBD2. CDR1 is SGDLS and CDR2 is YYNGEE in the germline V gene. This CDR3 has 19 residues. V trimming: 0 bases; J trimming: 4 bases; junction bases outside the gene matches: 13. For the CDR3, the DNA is TGTGCCAGCAGCGTAGCCGGGTCTAGCGGGGGCAGCTCTTACAATGAGCAGTTCTTC. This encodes CASSVAGSSGGSSYNEQFF.

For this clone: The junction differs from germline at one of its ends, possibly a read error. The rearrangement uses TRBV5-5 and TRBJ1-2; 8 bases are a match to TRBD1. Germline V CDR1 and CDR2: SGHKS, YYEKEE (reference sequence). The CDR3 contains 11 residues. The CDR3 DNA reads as TGTGCCAGCAGCTCCTCGACAGGGGACAACTTC. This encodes CASSSSTGDNF.

CDR3 amino acids: CATPSWGGYTF. As DNA, the CDR3 is TGTGCCACCCCCTCGTGGGGTGGCTACACCTTC. This chain joins TRBV6-1 and TRBJ1-2; D not certain. Per germline, CDR1 MNHNS and CDR2 SASEGT. Trimming pared 10 bases from V and 7 bases from J, leaving 13 bases between. The CDR3 spans 11 residues.

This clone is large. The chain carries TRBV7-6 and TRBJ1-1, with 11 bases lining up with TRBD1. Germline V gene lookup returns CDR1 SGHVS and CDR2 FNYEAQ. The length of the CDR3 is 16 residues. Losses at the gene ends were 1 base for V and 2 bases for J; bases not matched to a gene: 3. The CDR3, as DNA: TGTGCCAGCAGCTTAGGGGACAGGGGGTATAACACTGAAGCTTTCTTT. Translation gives CASSLGDRGYNTEAFF.

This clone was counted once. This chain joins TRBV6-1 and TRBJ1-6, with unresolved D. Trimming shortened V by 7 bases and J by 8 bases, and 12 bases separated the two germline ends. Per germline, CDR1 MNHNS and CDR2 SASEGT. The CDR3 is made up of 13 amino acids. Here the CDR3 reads CASTFQADSPLHF. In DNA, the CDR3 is TGTGCCAGCACGTTTCAGGCGGATTCACCCCTCCACTTT.

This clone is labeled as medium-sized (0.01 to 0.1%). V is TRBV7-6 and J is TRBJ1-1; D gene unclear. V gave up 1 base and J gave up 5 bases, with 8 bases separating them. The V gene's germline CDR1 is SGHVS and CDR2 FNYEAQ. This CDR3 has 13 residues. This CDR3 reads CASSLEWDTEAFF. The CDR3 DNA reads TGTGCCAGCAGCTTAGAATGGGATACTGAAGCTTTCTTT.

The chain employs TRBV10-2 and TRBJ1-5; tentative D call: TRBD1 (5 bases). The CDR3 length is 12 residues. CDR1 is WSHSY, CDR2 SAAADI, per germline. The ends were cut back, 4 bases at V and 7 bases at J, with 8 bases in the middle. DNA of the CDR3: TGCGCCAGCAGTGTGGGGGGACAGCCCCAGCATTTT. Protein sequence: CASSVGGQPQHF.

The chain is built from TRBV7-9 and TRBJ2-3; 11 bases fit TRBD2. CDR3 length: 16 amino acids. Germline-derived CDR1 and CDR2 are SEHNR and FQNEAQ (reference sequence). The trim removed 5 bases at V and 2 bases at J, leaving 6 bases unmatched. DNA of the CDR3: TGTGCCAGCAGCACAGGGACTAGCGGTCTCACAGATACGCAGTATTTT. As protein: CASSTGTSGLTDTQYF.

This CDR3 is CASSEAAIGSDSNYGYTF. The CDR3 DNA is TGTGCCAGCAGTGAAGCAGCGATCGGCTCGGACTCTAACTATGGCTACACCTTC. This chain links TRBV6-1 with TRBJ1-2, with D hard to call. This CDR3 spans 18 amino acids. Germline assignment: CDR1 MNHNS and CDR2 SASEGT. Trimming removed 0 bases from V and 0 bases from J, with 17 bases in between.

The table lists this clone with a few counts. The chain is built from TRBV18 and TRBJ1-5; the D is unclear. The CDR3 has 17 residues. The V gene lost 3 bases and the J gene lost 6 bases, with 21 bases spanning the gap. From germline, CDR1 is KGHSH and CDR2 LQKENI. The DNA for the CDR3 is TGTGCCAGCTCACCCGGGCCGCCGGATGGAAACCTTCAGCCCCAGCATTTT. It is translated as CASSPGPPDGNLQPQHF.

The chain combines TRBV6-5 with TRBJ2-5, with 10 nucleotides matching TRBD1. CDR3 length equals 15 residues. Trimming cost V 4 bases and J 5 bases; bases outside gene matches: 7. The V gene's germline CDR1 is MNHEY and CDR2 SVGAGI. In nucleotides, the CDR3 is TGTGCCAGCAGTTCCCAGACAGGGGGCGCGGAGACCCAGTACTTC. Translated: CASSSQTGGAETQYF.

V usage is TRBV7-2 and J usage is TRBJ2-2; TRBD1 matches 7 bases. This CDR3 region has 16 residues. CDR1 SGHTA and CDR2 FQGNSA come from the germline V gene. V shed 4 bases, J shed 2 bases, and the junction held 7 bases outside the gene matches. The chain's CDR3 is CASSWGTVTNTGELFF. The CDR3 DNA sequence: TGTGCCAGCAGCTGGGGGACAGTTACCAACACCGGGGAGCTGTTTTTT.

CDR3 DNA sequence: TGTGCCTGGAAAGCGGGGGGGGATACGCAGTATTTT. Protein: CAWKAGGDTQYF. The chain employs TRBV30 and TRBJ2-3; TRBD2 agrees at 10 bases. Trimming at V came to 4 bases and at J to 6 bases, leaving 1 base not matched to a gene. Germline V CDR1 and CDR2: GTSNPN, SVGIG (reference sequence). The length of the CDR3 is 12 residues. Full variable domain (outside the CDR3, taken from reference TRBV30 and TRBJ2-3): SQTIHQWPATLVQPVGSPLSLECTVEGTSNPNLYWYRQAAGRGLQLLFYSVGIGQISSEVPQNLSASRPQDRQFILSSKKLLLSDSGFYLCAWKAGGDTQYFGPGTRLTVL.

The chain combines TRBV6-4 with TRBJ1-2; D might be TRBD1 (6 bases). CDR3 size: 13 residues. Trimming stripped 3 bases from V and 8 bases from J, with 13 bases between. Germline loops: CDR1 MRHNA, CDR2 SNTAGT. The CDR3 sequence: CASSERQDGGYTF. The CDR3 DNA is TGTGCCAGCAGTGAGAGACAGGATGGAGGCTACACCTTC.

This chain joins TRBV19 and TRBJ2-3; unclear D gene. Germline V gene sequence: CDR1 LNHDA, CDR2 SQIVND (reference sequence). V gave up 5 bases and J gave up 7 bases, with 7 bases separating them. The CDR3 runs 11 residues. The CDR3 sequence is CASSALYTQYF. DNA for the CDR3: TGTGCCAGTAGTGCGTTATATACGCAGTATTTT. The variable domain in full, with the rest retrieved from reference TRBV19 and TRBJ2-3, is DGGITQSPKYLFRKEGQNVTLSCEQNLNHDAMYWYRQDPGQGLRLIYYSQIVNDFQKGDIAEGYSVSREKKESFPLTVTSAQKNPTAFYLCASSALYTQYFGPGTRLTVL.

In nucleotides, the CDR3 is TGTGCCAGCAGCCCCTACGGCGGGGAGCTGTTTTTT. This encodes CASSPYGGELFF. The chain recombines TRBV7-3 with TRBJ2-2, with D unresolved. Germline V gives CDR1 SGHTA, CDR2 FQGTGA. The CDR3 has 12 residues. V was cut by 5 bases and J by 7 bases, with 8 bases left in between.

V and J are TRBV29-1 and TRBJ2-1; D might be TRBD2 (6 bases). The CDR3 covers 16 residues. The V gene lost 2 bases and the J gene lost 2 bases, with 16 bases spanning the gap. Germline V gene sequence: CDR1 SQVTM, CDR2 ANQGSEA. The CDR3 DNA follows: TGCAGCGTTGAACGTTCCTCGGCGGGGACCTACAATGAGCAGTTCTTC. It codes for CSVERSSAGTYNEQFF.

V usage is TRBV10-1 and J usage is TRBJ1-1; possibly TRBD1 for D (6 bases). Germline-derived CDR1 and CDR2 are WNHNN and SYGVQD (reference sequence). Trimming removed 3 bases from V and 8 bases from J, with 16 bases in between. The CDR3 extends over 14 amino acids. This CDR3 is CASSDNLITGEAFF. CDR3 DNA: TGCGCCAGCAGTGACAACTTGATCACAGGGGAAGCTTTCTTT.

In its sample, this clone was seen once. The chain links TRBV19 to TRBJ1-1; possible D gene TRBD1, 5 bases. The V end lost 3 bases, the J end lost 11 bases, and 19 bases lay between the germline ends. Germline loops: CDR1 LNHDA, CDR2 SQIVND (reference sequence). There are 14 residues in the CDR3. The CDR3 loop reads CASSILEGASGAFF. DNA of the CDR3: TGTGCCAGTAGTATCCTAGAAGGGGCTAGTGGTGCTTTCTTT.

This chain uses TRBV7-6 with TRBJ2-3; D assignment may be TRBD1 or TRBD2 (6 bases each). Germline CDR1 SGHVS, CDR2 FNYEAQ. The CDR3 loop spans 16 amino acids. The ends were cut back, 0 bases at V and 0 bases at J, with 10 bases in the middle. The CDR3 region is CASSLAGGPSTDTQYF. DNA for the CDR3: TGTGCCAGCAGCTTAGCGGGGGGCCCTAGCACAGATACGCAGTATTTT.

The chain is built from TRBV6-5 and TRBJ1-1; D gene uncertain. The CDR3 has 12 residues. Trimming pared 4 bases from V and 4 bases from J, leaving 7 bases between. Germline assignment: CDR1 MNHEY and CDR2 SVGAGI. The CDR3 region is CASSFKGTEAFF. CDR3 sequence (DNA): TGTGCCAGCAGTTTCAAGGGCACTGAAGCTTTCTTT.

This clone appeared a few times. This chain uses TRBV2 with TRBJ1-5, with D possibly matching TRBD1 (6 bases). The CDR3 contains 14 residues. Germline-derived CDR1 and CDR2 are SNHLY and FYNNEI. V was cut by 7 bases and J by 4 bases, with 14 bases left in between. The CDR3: CASTHRTENQPQHF. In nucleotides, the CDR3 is TGTGCCAGCACCCATAGGACAGAAAATCAGCCCCAGCATTTT.

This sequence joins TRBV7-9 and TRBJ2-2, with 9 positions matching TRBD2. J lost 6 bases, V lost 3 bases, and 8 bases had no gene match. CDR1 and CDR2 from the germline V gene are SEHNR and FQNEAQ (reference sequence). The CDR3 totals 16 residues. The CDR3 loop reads CASSFRLAGPPGELFF. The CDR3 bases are TGTGCCAGCAGCTTTCGGCTAGCGGGGCCGCCCGGGGAGCTGTTTTTT.

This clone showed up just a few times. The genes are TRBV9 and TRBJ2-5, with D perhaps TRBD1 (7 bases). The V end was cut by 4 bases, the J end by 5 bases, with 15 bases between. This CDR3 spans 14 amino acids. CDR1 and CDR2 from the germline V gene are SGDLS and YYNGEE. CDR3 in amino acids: CASSSGGTVETQYF. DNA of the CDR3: TGTGCCAGCAGCTCTGGAGGGACAGTCGAGACCCAGTACTTC.

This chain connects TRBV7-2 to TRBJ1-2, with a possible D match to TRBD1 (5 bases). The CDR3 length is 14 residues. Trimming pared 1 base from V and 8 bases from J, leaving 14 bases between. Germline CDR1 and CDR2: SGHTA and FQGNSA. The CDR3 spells CASSLDAGERGYTF. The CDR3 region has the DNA TGTGCCAGCAGCTTAGACGCGGGGGAACGAGGCTACACCTTC.

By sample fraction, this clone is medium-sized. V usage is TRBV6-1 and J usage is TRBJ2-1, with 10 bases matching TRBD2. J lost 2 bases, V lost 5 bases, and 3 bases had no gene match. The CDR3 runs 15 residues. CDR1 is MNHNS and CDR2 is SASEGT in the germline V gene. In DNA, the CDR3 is TGTGCCAGCAGTTTACTAGCGGGGACCTACAATGAGCAGTTCTTC. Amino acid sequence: CASSLLAGTYNEQFF.

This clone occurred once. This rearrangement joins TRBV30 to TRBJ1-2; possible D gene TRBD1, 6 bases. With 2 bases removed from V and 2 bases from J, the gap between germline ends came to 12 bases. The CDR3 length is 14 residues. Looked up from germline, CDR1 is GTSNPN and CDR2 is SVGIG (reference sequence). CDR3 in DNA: TGTGCCTGGAGTCAGGGGAGGAGGAACTATGGCTACACCTTC. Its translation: CAWSQGRRNYGYTF.

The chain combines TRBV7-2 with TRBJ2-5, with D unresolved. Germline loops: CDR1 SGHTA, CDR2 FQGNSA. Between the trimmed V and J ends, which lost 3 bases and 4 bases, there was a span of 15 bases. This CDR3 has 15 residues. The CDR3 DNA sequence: TGTGCCAGCAGCTTGACGAGGACCTGGGGAGAGACCCAGTACTTC. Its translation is CASSLTRTWGETQYF.

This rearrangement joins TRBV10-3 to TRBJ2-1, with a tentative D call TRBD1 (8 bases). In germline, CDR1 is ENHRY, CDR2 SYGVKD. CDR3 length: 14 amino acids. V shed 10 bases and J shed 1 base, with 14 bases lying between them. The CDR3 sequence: CATEQGGSYNEQFF. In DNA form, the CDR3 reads TGTGCCACCGAACAGGGGGGGTCCTACAATGAGCAGTTCTTC.

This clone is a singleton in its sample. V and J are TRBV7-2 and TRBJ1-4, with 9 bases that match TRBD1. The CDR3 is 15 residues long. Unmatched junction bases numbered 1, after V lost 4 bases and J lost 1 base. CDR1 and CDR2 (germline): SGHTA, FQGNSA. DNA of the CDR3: TGTGCCAGCAGCTGGACAGGGGTAACTAATGAAAAACTGTTTTTT. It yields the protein CASSWTGVTNEKLFF. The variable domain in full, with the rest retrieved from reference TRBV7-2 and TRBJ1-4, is GAGVSQSPSNKVTEKGKDVELRCDPISGHTALYWYRQSLGQGLEFLIYFQGNSAPDKSGLPSDRFSAERTGGSVSTLTIQRTQQEDSAVYLCASSWTGVTNEKLFFGSGTQLSVL.